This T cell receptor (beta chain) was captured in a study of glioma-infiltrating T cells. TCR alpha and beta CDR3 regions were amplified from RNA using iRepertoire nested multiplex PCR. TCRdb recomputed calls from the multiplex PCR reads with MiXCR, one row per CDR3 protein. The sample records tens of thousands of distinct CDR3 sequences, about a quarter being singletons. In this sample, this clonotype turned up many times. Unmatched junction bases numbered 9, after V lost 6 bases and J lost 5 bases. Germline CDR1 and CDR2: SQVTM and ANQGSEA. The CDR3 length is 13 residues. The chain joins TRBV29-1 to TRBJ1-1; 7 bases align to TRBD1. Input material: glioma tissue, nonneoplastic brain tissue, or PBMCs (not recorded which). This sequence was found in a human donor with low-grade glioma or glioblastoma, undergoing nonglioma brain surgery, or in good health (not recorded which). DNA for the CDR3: TGCAGCGTCGCCGGGACAGTATATACTGAAGCTTTCTTT. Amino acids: CSVAGTVYTEAFF.